This TCR beta chain originates from a study of blood T cell repertoires in COVID-19. This clone occurred a few times. Profiling relied on immunoSEQ multiplex PCR, and the TCRdb table lists in-frame clones only, not all of them. The data hold approximately 50,000 clones, with roughly 80% observed a single time. The CDR3 sequence is 16 residues long. Germline lookup yields CDR1 SGDLS and CDR2 YYNGEE. V was clipped by 4 bases and J by 0 bases, with 13 bases between them. The chain employs TRBV9 and TRBJ1-4; D is possibly TRBD1 (5 bases). The sequenced material came from PBMCs or T cells enriched from blood (not recorded which). This clonotype was obtained from a woman aged 50 to 60 with acute COVID-19. CDR3 in DNA: TGTGCCAGCAGCATAAGGGGCTCCGCAACTAATGAAAAACTGTTTTTT. This codes for CASSIRGSATNEKLFF.